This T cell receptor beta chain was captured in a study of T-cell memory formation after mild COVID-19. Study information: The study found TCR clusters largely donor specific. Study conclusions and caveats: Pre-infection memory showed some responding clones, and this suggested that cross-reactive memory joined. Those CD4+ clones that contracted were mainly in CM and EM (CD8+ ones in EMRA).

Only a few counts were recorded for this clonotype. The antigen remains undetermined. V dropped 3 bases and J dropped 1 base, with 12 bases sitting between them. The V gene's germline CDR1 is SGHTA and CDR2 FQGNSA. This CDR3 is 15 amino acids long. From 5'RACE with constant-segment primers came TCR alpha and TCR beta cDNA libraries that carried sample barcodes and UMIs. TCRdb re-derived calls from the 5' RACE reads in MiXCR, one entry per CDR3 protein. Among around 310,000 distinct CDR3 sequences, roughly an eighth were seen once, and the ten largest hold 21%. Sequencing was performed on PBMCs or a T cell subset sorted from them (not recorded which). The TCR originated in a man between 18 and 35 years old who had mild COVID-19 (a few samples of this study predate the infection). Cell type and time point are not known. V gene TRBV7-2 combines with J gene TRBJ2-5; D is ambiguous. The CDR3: CASSFSSWRQETQYF. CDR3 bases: TGTGCCAGCAGCTTTTCGTCATGGCGCCAAGAGACCCAGTACTTC. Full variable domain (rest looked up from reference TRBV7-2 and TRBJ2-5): GAGVSQSPSNKVTEKGKDVELRCDPISGHTALYWYRQSLGQGLEFLIYFQGNSAPDKSGLPSDRFSAERTGGSVSTLTIQRTQQEDSAVYLCASSFSSWRQETQYFGPGTRLLVL.